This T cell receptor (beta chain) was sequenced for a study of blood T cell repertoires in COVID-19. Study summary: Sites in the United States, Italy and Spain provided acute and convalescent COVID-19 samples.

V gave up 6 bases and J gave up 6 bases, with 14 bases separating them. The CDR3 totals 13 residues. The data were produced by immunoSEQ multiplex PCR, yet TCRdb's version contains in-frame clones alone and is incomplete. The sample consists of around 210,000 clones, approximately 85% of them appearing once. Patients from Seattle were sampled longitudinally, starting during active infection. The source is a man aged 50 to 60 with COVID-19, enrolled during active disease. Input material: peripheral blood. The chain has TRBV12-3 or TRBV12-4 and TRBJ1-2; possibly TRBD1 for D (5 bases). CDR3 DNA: TGTGCCAGCAGCGAACAGGAAAGGGATGGCTACACCTTC. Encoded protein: CASSEQERDGYTF.